The TCR beta chain described here comes from a study of T cells in Graves' hyperthyroidism and ophthalmopathy. Looked up from germline, CDR1 is MGHRA and CDR2 is YSYEKL. Trimming left V 2 bases short and J 0 bases short, with 8 bases between. The CDR3 is made up of 15 amino acids. Amplification yielded TCR beta CDR3 regions, with RNA transcripts as the source. In the first-round RT-PCR of the TCR CDR3, the HTBI primer set was used. Using its own MiXCR run on the multiplex PCR reads, TCRdb lists one record per CDR3 protein. The table records 550,000 to 700,000 distinct CDR3 sequences, 46% of them present only once. This clonotype was recorded many times. The antigen is undetermined. Study findings and constraints: Clonotypes that were expanded in thyroid above 0.001 mostly appeared in blood too. Before onset, ophthalmopathy was predicted by the model a median approximately 6.7 months earlier.

This receptor was identified in an adult woman with Graves' disease, either hyperthyroidism or ophthalmopathy (not recorded which). Sequences were obtained from peripheral blood or thyroid tissue (not recorded which). The V and J genes are TRBV4-1 and TRBJ1-3; TRBD1 might be the D (5 bases). CDR3 DNA sequence: TGCGCCAGCAGCCAACCAGGGATCTCTGGAAACACCATATATTTT. Its translation is CASSQPGISGNTIYF.